The 24 T cell receptor beta chains given below trace back to one sample, sequenced in a study of spatial heterogeneity in lung cancer. Time point of the sample: sample taken at primary tumor resection. In TCRdb, the 5' RACE reads were re-called with MiXCR into one record per CDR3 protein. The sample records over 14,000 distinct CDR3 sequences, around 3.3% being singletons. Sequenced here: normal lung tissue next to the tumor, sampled at surgery. These receptors were taken from a male donor with early-stage non-small cell lung cancer.

This clonotype was seen repeatedly, ten times or more. Because this beta chain is a stray read in a library intended to capture alpha chains, its abundance should not be given much weight. V gene TRBV4-1 combines with J gene TRBJ1-2, with a weak D call TRBD1 (6 bases). Deletions cut 0 bases from V and 3 bases from J, with 14 bases between. The CDR3 runs to 16 residues. Germline CDR1 MGHRA, CDR2 YSYEKL. CDR3 amino acids: CASSQEFGAGDYGYTF. CDR3 nucleotides: TGCGCCAGCAGCCAAGAATTTGGCGCAGGGGACTATGGCTACACCTTC.

This clonotype was seen at least ten times. As an off-target read in a library built for alpha chains, this beta chain has a frequency of little significance. The V gene is TRBV30, the J gene TRBJ2-1, with 8 bases that match TRBD2. Trimming cost V 4 bases and J 0 bases; bases outside gene matches: 2. CDR3 length: 14 residues. Germline V gene data show CDR1 as GTSNPN and CDR2 as SVGIG (reference sequence). DNA for the CDR3: TGTGCCTGGACCACTAGCGGCTCCTACAATGAGCAGTTCTTC. Translation gives CAWTTSGSYNEQFF.

This clonotype has a count of ten or more. With the library built for alpha chains, this beta chain is off target and its frequency is not meaningful. This CDR3 is CASGGGGNTIYF. DNA for the CDR3: TGTGCCAGCGGAGGGGGAGGTAACACCATATATTTT. J is TRBJ1-3 and V is TRBV7-9; TRBD1 is a possible D gene (6 bases). The CDR3 has 12 amino acids. Trimming took off 8 bases at V and 7 bases at J, with 12 bases between the two ends. CDR1 SEHNR and CDR2 FQNEAQ come from the germline V gene (reference sequence).

This clonotype is medium-sized within its sample. For a library built for alpha chains, this beta chain is a stray read; little rests on its size. The chain combines TRBV27 with TRBJ2-3, with 10 bases fitting TRBD1. Germline V gene sequence: CDR1 MNHEY, CDR2 SMNVEV (reference sequence). The CDR3 is 14 residues long. V was pared by 5 bases and J by 6 bases, with 5 bases of the junction left unmatched. The chain's CDR3 is CASSPRQGADTQYF. The CDR3 DNA reads as TGTGCCAGCAGTCCAAGACAGGGGGCGGATACGCAGTATTTT.

This clonotype was seen many times. This beta chain turned up in a library designed for alpha chains; as an off-target read, its abundance says little. J is TRBJ1-6 and V is TRBV2; D gene uncertain. The CDR3 is 14 amino acids. The germline gives CDR1 SNHLY, CDR2 FYNNEI. The V end was cut by 4 bases, the J end by 14 bases, with 18 bases between. The CDR3 DNA follows: TGTGCCAGCAGTGCAGCGGAGATCACCTTCGCCCTCCACTTT. The encoded protein is CASSAAEITFALHF. Complete variable domain (other parts from reference TRBV2 and TRBJ1-6): EPEVTQTPSHQVTQMGQEVILRCVPISNHLYFYWYRQILGQKVEFLVSFYNNEISEKSEIFDDQFSVERPDGSNFTLKIRSTKLEDSAMYFCASSAAEITFALHFGNGTRLTVT.

This clonotype was picked up many times. For a library built for alpha chains, this beta chain is a stray read; little rests on its size. The CDR3 DNA is TGTGCCTGGAGGAGAAGTATCGGGGAGCTGTTTTTT. Its translation is CAWRRSIGELFF. V and J are TRBV30 and TRBJ2-2, with D uncertain. The germline gives CDR1 GTSNPN, CDR2 SVGIG (reference sequence). The CDR3 contains 12 residues. V lost 3 bases and J 7 bases, leaving 9 bases between the germline ends.

This clonotype was observed many times. A library made for alpha chains picked up this beta chain off target, so its size means little. The chain recombines TRBV11-2 with TRBJ2-1; no definite D call. CDR1 is SGHAT and CDR2 is FQNNGV in the germline V gene. Deletions cut 4 bases from V and 0 bases from J, with 10 bases between. The CDR3 length is 15 residues. The DNA for the CDR3 is TGTGCCAGCAGCTCTCCCTTGAGCTCCTACAATGAGCAGTTCTTC. It codes for CASSSPLSSYNEQFF.

This clonotype was observed once. Found in a library prepared for alpha chains, this beta chain is an off-target read, and its abundance has little meaning. The J gene is TRBJ2-1, the V gene TRBV5-1, with D maybe TRBD1 (5 bases). V lost 4 bases to trimming and J lost 13 bases, with 15 bases between them. This CDR3 is built from 12 residues. Germline assignment: CDR1 SGHRS and CDR2 YFSETQ. The CDR3 protein is CASSDSLGPQFF. The CDR3 DNA reads TGCGCCAGCAGCGACAGCCTGGGGCCACAGTTCTTC.

This clonotype showed up many times. This beta chain was picked up by a library intended for alpha chains and is off target, so its count carries little meaning. The chain uses TRBV29-1 and TRBJ2-5, with TRBD1 identical over 7 bases. Losses at the gene ends were 6 bases for V and 3 bases for J; bases not matched to a gene: 4. Germline V gene data show CDR1 as SQVTM and CDR2 as ANQGSEA. The length of the CDR3 is 12 residues. The CDR3 DNA sequence: TGCAGCGTCGCGGACAGGAAAGAGACCCAGTACTTC. Translated, it gives CSVADRKETQYF. Looking up the rest from reference TRBV29-1 and TRBJ2-5 gives the full variable domain: SAVISQKPSRDICQRGTSLTIQCQVDSQVTMMFWYRQQPGQSLTLIATANQGSEATYESGFVIDKFPISRPNLTFSTLTVSNMSPEDSSIYLCSVADRKETQYFGPGTRLLVL.

This clonotype showed up many times. This beta chain is a stray read from a library made for alpha chains; its abundance is not meaningful. The chain combines TRBV12-3 or TRBV12-4 with TRBJ2-7; 12 bases line up with TRBD2. This CDR3 has 15 amino acids. Unmatched junction bases numbered 4, after V lost 2 bases and J lost 5 bases. The CDR3 nucleotides are TGTGCCAGCAGTTTAAGCCTAGCGGGAGGGGACGAGCAGTACTTC. Amino acids: CASSLSLAGGDEQYF.

A few counts support this clonotype. Being off target in a library aimed at alpha chains, this beta chain has a size of little meaning. The chain employs TRBV24-1 and TRBJ1-1; a weak D match, TRBD1 (5 bases). The germline V and J ends were trimmed by 0 bases and 6 bases, with 16 bases remaining between them. Germline CDR1 KGHDR, CDR2 SFDVKD. The CDR3 covers 16 residues. CDR3 nucleotides: TGTGCCACCAGTGATTTGGGTCGGGGACCTTACGCTGAAGCTTTCTTT. Its translation is CATSDLGRGPYAEAFF.

Ten or more counts support this clonotype. Found in a library prepared for alpha chains, this beta chain is an off-target read, and its abundance has little meaning. The genes are TRBV11-1 and TRBJ2-7, with D perhaps TRBD1 (5 bases). Germline values: CDR1 SGHAT, CDR2 FQDESV (reference sequence). The CDR3 has 12 residues. Trimming took off 4 bases at V and 4 bases at J, with 8 bases between the two ends. The CDR3 spells CASSSDRYEQYF. As DNA, the CDR3 is TGTGCCAGCAGCTCCGACAGATACGAGCAGTACTTC.

This clonotype was found many times. The library was built for alpha chains, so this beta chain is an off-target read and its size means little. V and J are TRBV7-9 and TRBJ2-7; D is unclear. This CDR3 has 12 residues. Germline V CDR1 and CDR2: SEHNR, FQNEAQ (reference sequence). Trimming shortened V by 5 bases and J by 7 bases, and 12 bases separated the two germline ends. This CDR3 reads CASSRLGEEQYF. The CDR3, as DNA: TGTGCCAGCAGCCGCCTAGGAGAAGAGCAGTACTTC.

Within the sample, this clonotype is large. This beta chain lies outside the target of a library built for alpha chains; its clone size means little. V usage is TRBV27 and J usage is TRBJ1-1; 7 bases align to TRBD1. Germline CDR1 is MNHEY and CDR2 is SMNVEV (reference sequence). J gave up 4 bases and V 6 bases, and 8 bases lay outside the gene matches. The CDR3 totals 14 residues. The CDR3 DNA is TGTGCCAGCAGCGCCGGGACAGCATCCACTGAAGCTTTCTTT. Residues: CASSAGTASTEAFF.

This clonotype was detected ten times or more. This beta chain came through as a stray read in a library set up for alpha chains, and its size says little. The chain links TRBV5-1 to TRBJ2-3; D may be TRBD2 (6 bases). The CDR3 sequence is 15 residues long. Trimming stripped 1 base from V and 4 bases from J, with 13 bases between. Germline CDR1 and CDR2: SGHRS and YFSETQ. CDR3: CASSLSAGAPDTQYF. The CDR3 nucleotides read TGCGCCAGCAGCTTGTCAGCGGGTGCCCCAGATACGCAGTATTTT.

This clonotype was observed at least ten times. This beta chain is off target for a library built for alpha chains, so its abundance means little. The rearrangement links TRBV12-3 or TRBV12-4 to TRBJ1-5; no clear D. The V end lost 6 bases, the J end lost 0 bases, and 9 bases lay between the germline ends. This CDR3 is built from 14 residues. This chain's CDR3 is CASRESLSNQPQHF. Here the CDR3 DNA reads TGTGCCAGCAGGGAAAGCCTTAGCAATCAGCCCCAGCATTTT.

By frequency in the sample, this clonotype is medium-sized. Being off target in a library aimed at alpha chains, this beta chain has a size of little meaning. The chain joins TRBV12-3 or TRBV12-4 to TRBJ2-1; no clear D gene. This CDR3 is 15 amino acids long. Between the trimmed V and J ends, which lost 6 bases and 4 bases, there was a span of 16 bases. In DNA form, the CDR3 reads TGTGCCAGCAGGACGATGACAAAGTCGTACAATGAGCAGTTCTTC. Translating gives CASRTMTKSYNEQFF.

This clonotype was counted ten times or more. This beta chain slipped into a library made for alpha chains as a stray read, so its size is not meaningful. The chain employs TRBV7-8 and TRBJ2-3; D gene uncertain. From germline, CDR1 is SGHVS and CDR2 FQNEAQ. This CDR3 contains 12 residues. Trimming left V 5 bases short and J 8 bases short, with 11 bases between. The CDR3 sequence is CASSPSSFTQYF. In DNA, the CDR3 is TGTGCCAGCAGCCCGTCCTCCTTTACGCAGTATTTT.

This clonotype has at least ten counts. Within a library made for alpha chains, this beta chain is off target, and its count is uninformative. J is TRBJ2-1 and V is TRBV29-1; 9 positions agree with TRBD2. The V gene's germline CDR1 is SQVTM and CDR2 ANQGSEA. This CDR3 contains 13 residues. V trimming: 4 bases; J trimming: 7 bases; junction bases outside the gene matches: 5. The CDR3 DNA is TGCAGCGTTGGAGCGGGAGGTCCGAATGAGCAGTTCTTC. This codes for CSVGAGGPNEQFF.

In this sample, this clonotype turned up many times. The library was designed around alpha chains, so this beta chain is a stray read whose abundance carries little weight. This chain joins TRBV6-5 and TRBJ1-1; maybe TRBD1 (5 bases). The germline CDR1 and CDR2 sequences are MNHEY and SVGAGI. The CDR3 runs 14 residues. V was pared by 2 bases and J by 1 base, with 8 bases between. The CDR3 DNA is TGTGCCAGCAGTTACGGGACGACGAACACTGAAGCTTTCTTT. Translation: CASSYGTTNTEAFF.

Regarding this clonotype: Found in a library prepared for alpha chains, this beta chain is an off-target read, and its abundance has little meaning. J is TRBJ2-3 and V is TRBV6-1; 9 nucleotides agree with TRBD1. This CDR3 is built from 14 residues. Germline CDR1 MNHNS, CDR2 SASEGT. With V trimmed by 6 bases and J by 2 bases, 3 bases remained unmatched. The DNA for the CDR3 is TGTGCCAGCAGAGACAGGGGGATCACAGATACGCAGTATTTT. This codes for CASRDRGITDTQYF.

This clonotype was seen many times. This beta chain appears as a stray read in a library generated for alpha chains; its size is not informative. The CDR3 nucleotides are TGCGCCAGCAGTCGGCAGGGTCGGTCAGATACGCAGTATTTT. Translating it yields CASSRQGRSDTQYF. V and J are TRBV5-1 and TRBJ2-3, with D maybe TRBD1 (5 bases). Trimming cost V 5 bases and J 4 bases, with 14 bases left between them. Germline CDR1 SGHRS, CDR2 YFSETQ. The CDR3 covers 14 residues.

This clonotype was detected many times. A library prepared for alpha chains yielded this beta chain as an off-target read; its size is of little meaning. V usage is TRBV24-1 and J usage is TRBJ2-7; D may be TRBD1 (6 bases). CDR1 KGHDR and CDR2 SFDVKD come from the germline V gene. The germline V and J ends were trimmed by 6 bases and 5 bases, with 16 bases remaining between them. CDR3 size: 14 residues. Here the CDR3 DNA reads TGTGCCACCAGTAAGGCCCAGGGGAACGACGAGCAGTACTTC. This translates into CATSKAQGNDEQYF.

This clonotype was seen many times. The library was prepared for alpha chains; this beta chain is a stray read, so its frequency means little. The chain is built from TRBV5-4 and TRBJ2-5, with 13 bases that match TRBD2. The CDR3 runs 16 residues. V shed 4 bases and J 3 bases; nucleotides not matched to a gene: 6. Germline CDR1 and CDR2: SGHNT and YYREEE (reference sequence). The CDR3 sequence is CASSLTGLAGKETQYF. The DNA for the CDR3 is TGTGCCAGCAGCCTGACGGGACTAGCGGGAAAAGAGACCCAGTACTTC.